A selection of T cell receptor beta chains follows, all from one sample in a study of T cells in Graves' hyperthyroidism and ophthalmopathy. TCRdb analysed the multiplex PCR reads with MiXCR anew, one entry per CDR3 protein. The sample comprises some 600,000 distinct CDR3 sequences, roughly 13% of which are singletons, and about 5.8% rests with the top ten. The sample consisted of blood. The receptors stem from a woman in her twenties or thirties with Graves' hyperthyroidism that later progressed to Graves' ophthalmopathy. Both conserved end residues are part of each CDR3. The D gene is left open where the match is weak. Expanded clones get a size class; other rows say once, few or many, or leave the size out.

j_gene,abundance,v_gene,d_gene,len,CDR3aa,CDR3nt
TRBJ2-2,many,TRBV5-1,.,15,CASSLLATNTGELFF,TGCGCCAGCAGCTTATTGGCGACGAACACCGGGGAGCTGTTTTTT
TRBJ2-7,many,TRBV6-2/TRBV6-3,TRBD2,14,CASRASGISYEQYF,TGTGCCAGCAGAGCTAGCGGAATCTCCTACGAGCAGTACTTC
TRBJ1-1,few,TRBV10-3,TRBD1,13,CAISGARDSEAFF,TGTGCCATCAGTGGGGCCCGGGACAGTGAAGCTTTCTTT
TRBJ2-7,many,TRBV29-1,TRBD1,13,CSVEGQDSYEQYF,TGCAGCGTCGAGGGACAGGACTCCTACGAGCAGTACTTC
TRBJ2-7,many,TRBV28,.,13,CASFGGNYYEQYF,TGTGCCAGCTTTGGGGGCAACTACTACGAGCAGTACTTC
TRBJ2-5,.,TRBV24-1,.,13,CATSDRGQETQYF,TGTGCCACCAGTGACCGGGGGCAAGAGACCCAGTACTTC
TRBJ2-1,few,TRBV25-1,TRBD2,16,CASSAITSGSYNEQFF,TGTGCCAGCAGTGCCATCACTAGCGGGAGTTACAATGAGCAGTTCTTC
TRBJ1-2,.,TRBV28,TRBD1,14,CASSSLQGTNGYTF,TGTGCCAGCAGTTCTTTACAGGGGACCAATGGCTACACCTTC
TRBJ2-1,many,TRBV3-1,.,12,CASSQDLNEQFF,TGTGCCAGCAGCCAAGATTTGAATGAGCAGTTCTTC
TRBJ2-7,.,TRBV11-2,.,17,CASSLDGWEFSSYEQYF,TGTGCCAGCAGCTTAGATGGTTGGGAGTTTTCCTCCTACGAGCAGTACTTC
TRBJ1-3,many,TRBV4-1,.,14,CASSQVGVGNTIYF,TGCGCCAGCAGCCAAGTGGGAGTCGGAAACACCATATATTTT
TRBJ1-1,many,TRBV27,TRBD1,14,CASRPGQHISEAFF,TGTGCCAGCAGACCGGGACAGCATATCTCTGAAGCTTTCTTT
TRBJ1-2,many,TRBV30,TRBD1,14,CAWSVDRGLYGYTF,TGTGCCTGGAGTGTAGACAGGGGGCTCTATGGCTACACCTTC
TRBJ2-6,.,TRBV5-1,.,14,CASGQDSGANVLTF,TGCGCCAGCGGGCAGGACTCTGGGGCCAACGTCCTGACTTTC
TRBJ2-3,many,TRBV27,.,14,CASSFLLGADTQYF,TGTGCCAGCAGTTTTTTGCTAGGGGCAGATACGCAGTATTTT
TRBJ2-5,few,TRBV9,TRBD1,14,CASSPGQRKETQYF,TGTGCCAGCAGCCCGGGACAGAGGAAAGAGACCCAGTACTTC
TRBJ2-1,.,TRBV7-8,.,16,CASSLARDSSDNEQFF,TGTGCCAGCAGCTTAGCGAGGGATAGCTCTGACAATGAGCAGTTCTTC
TRBJ2-1,few,TRBV12-3/TRBV12-4,.,13,CASSRLPGFEQFF,TGTGCCAGCAGCCGGCTGCCGGGATTTGAGCAGTTCTTC
TRBJ2-3,many,TRBV7-9,TRBD2,16,CASSFRLAGGTDTQYF,TGTGCCAGCAGCTTCCGACTAGCGGGAGGGACAGATACGCAGTATTTT
TRBJ1-1,many,TRBV11-2,.,16,CASSLMETVLNTEAFF,TGTGCCAGCAGCTTAATGGAGACAGTGCTGAACACTGAAGCTTTCTTT
TRBJ2-7,few,TRBV19,TRBD2,13,CASSDTSGRQQYF,TGTGCCAGTAGTGACACTAGCGGTCGCCAGCAGTACTTC
TRBJ2-3,many,TRBV9,TRBD1,15,CASSVGQGSTDTQYF,TGTGCCAGCAGCGTTGGACAGGGAAGCACAGATACGCAGTATTTT
TRBJ1-5,many,TRBV29-1,.,13,CSVEAGVGQPQHF,TGCAGCGTTGAAGCAGGGGTGGGTCAGCCCCAGCATTTT
TRBJ1-2,many,TRBV12-3/TRBV12-4,.,16,CASSSSGVFDHPGYTF,TGTGCCAGCAGCAGCTCAGGGGTGTTCGACCACCCCGGCTACACCTTC
TRBJ1-1,many,TRBV19,TRBD1,16,CASSIGRDRANTEAFF,TGTGCCAGTAGTATAGGTCGCGACAGGGCCAACACTGAAGCTTTCTTT
TRBJ2-7,few,TRBV29-1,TRBD2,13,CSVPGLESYEQYF,TGCAGCGTCCCGGGACTAGAGTCGTACGAGCAGTACTTC
TRBJ2-7,many,TRBV11-2,TRBD1,15,CASSTTRDRDYEQYF,TGTGCCAGCAGCACCACCCGGGACAGGGACTACGAGCAGTACTTC
TRBJ1-1,many,TRBV29-1,.,10,CSVERAEAFF,TGCAGCGTTGAAAGGGCTGAAGCTTTCTTT
TRBJ2-7,many,TRBV7-2,.,11,CASSPGGEQYF,TGTGCCAGCTCACCAGGTGGCGAGCAGTACTTC